This TCR beta chain was sequenced during a study of Graves' ophthalmopathy and Graves' hyperthyroidism. Study-wide results and caveats: Detected in blood as well were most expanded thyroid clonotypes with frequency above 0.001.

Note on this clonotype: As yet, its antigen is unknown.

Enrolled hyperthyroidism patients had a new diagnosis, a duration under 2 months, and an age of 18 to 65. TCR beta CDR3 regions were amplified from RNA transcripts. First-round RT-PCR relied on HTBI primers, and a second-round multiplex PCR came next. TCRdb re-called the multiplex PCR reads with MiXCR, one entry per CDR3 protein. This table has about 500,000 distinct CDR3 sequences, about two fifths appearing once. The clonotype originates from an adult man with Graves' hyperthyroidism. Sequenced material: peripheral blood or thyroid tissue (not recorded which).

The DNA for the CDR3 is TGTGCCTGGACCGGACGAGGCGGCTACACCTTC. Translating gives CAWTGRGGYTF. J is TRBJ1-2 and V is TRBV30; no clear D. Germline CDR1 and CDR2: GTSNPN and SVGIG (reference sequence). The CDR3 is made up of 11 amino acids. V gave up 4 bases and J gave up 8 bases, with 11 bases separating them.